This T cell receptor beta chain was sequenced for a study of shared clonotypes between healthy human individuals. Using immunoSEQ multiplex PCR, the repertoire was profiled, and TCRdb retains in-frame clones only, with some absent. This table has a few hundred thousand clones, 70% to 85% appearing once. General study results and limits: Sample collection involved blood only; tissue repertoires are likely different.

This clone came up many times. Its antigen is not known. Donors were healthy HIV-negative adults without recent acute infections or vaccinations. The CDR3 has 15 residues. Germline CDR1 and CDR2: SGHTA and FQGTGA. Trimming took 5 bases from V and 4 from J, leaving 12 bases between them. The sequenced material came from PBMCs. This chain connects TRBV7-3 to TRBJ2-6, with D possibly TRBD1 on 5 matching bases. The sequence was obtained from a woman aged 40 to 50 in good health. Some clones in this sample may be carry-over from other donors' samples. In DNA form, the CDR3 reads TGTGCCAGCAGCCCCCTAGGGGTCGGGGCCAACGTCCTGACTTTC. Translation: CASSPLGVGANVLTF.